Below, 15 T cell receptor beta chains from the same sample are listed, as sequenced in a study of regulatory T cells in long-lasting Graves disease. Building the TCR beta libraries relied on iRepertoire HTBI primers, and CDR3 regions underwent Arm-PCR. TCRdb processed the multiplex PCR reads anew with MiXCR; each CDR3 protein has one entry. The data show approximately 440,000 distinct CDR3 sequences, 15% to 20% seen once. Specified time point: newly diagnosed GD, antithyroid drugs for less than 3 months. RNA isolated from PBMCs was used to make the TCR library. The same sample was also studied in work on T cells in Graves' hyperthyroidism and ophthalmopathy.

The material sequenced was peripheral blood mononuclear cells (PBMCs), taken at new diagnosis, from a patient treated with antithyroid drugs. The origin of the receptors is a man aged 35-49 years with Graves disease.

This clonotype was seen many times. The gene calls are TRBV12-3 or TRBV12-4 and TRBJ2-3; no definite D call. With 5 bases removed from V and 2 bases from J, the gap between germline ends came to 8 bases. This CDR3 region has 13 residues. Written as DNA, the CDR3 is TGTGCCAGCAGTCCAGAATTCACAGATACGCAGTATTTT. It specifies CASSPEFTDTQYF.

The chain links TRBV6-2 or TRBV6-3 to TRBJ2-7; D is tentatively TRBD1 or TRBD2 (6 bases each). This CDR3 region has 14 residues. Germline V CDR1 and CDR2: MNHEY, SVGEGT. Trimming took off 2 bases at V and 6 bases at J, with 14 bases between the two ends. CDR3 coding DNA: TGTGCCAGCAGTTACAGGGGGGCTGAGGGCGAGCAGTACTTC. Its translation: CASSYRGAEGEQYF.

This clonotype turned up a few times. Given a much more abundant clone one base away, this may be a read error. This rearrangement joins TRBV2 to TRBJ2-5; TRBD2 aligns across 8 bases. The CDR3 is 15 residues long. V dropped 4 bases and J dropped 2; count of bases not matched to a gene: 6. CDR1 is SNHLY, CDR2 FYNNEI, per germline. The DNA for the CDR3 is TGTGCCAGCAGTGGAGGGGCGGGAGGTCAAGAGACCCAGTACTTC. Residues: CASSGGAGGQETQYF. The variable domain in full, with the rest retrieved from reference TRBV2 and TRBJ2-5, is EPEVTQTPSHQVTQMGQEVILRCVPISNHLYFYWYRQILGQKVEFLVSFYNNEISEKSEIFDDQFSVERPDGSNFTLKIRSTKLEDSAMYFCASSGGAGGQETQYFGPGTRLLVL.

This clonotype was seen more than once but under ten times. The chain uses TRBV24-1 and TRBJ1-6, with a weak D call TRBD1 (6 bases). Germline CDR1 KGHDR, CDR2 SFDVKD. V was shortened by 2 bases and J by 7 bases, with 11 bases between the two germline ends. The CDR3 sequence is 15 residues long. In DNA form, the CDR3 reads TGTGCCACCAGTGATTCCCGGACAGTCAATTCACCCCTCCACTTT. This gives the protein CATSDSRTVNSPLHF.

This clonotype was observed a few times. This rearrangement joins TRBV27 to TRBJ1-1; D ambiguous. V dropped 6 bases and J dropped 2 bases, with 19 bases sitting between them. Per germline, CDR1 MNHEY and CDR2 SMNVEV (reference sequence). This CDR3 contains 16 residues. The CDR3, as DNA: TGTGCCAGCAGCAAATACCCCGACGGAACTAACACTGAAGCTTTCTTT. Translating it yields CASSKYPDGTNTEAFF.

This clonotype came up many times. V usage is TRBV3-1 and J usage is TRBJ2-7; 9 bases align to TRBD2. V shed 6 bases, J shed 3 bases, and the junction held 3 bases outside the gene matches. The CDR3 sequence is 13 residues long. Germline CDR1 and CDR2: LGHDT and YNNKEL (reference sequence). CDR3 sequence: CASRGTSIYEQYF. CDR3 sequence (DNA): TGTGCCAGCAGAGGGACTAGCATCTACGAGCAGTACTTC.

This clonotype was seen repeatedly, ten times or more. CDR3 sequence reads: CASSEVGVGTDTQYF. The CDR3, as DNA: TGTGCCAGCAGTGAAGTAGGGGTTGGCACAGATACGCAGTATTTT. V gene TRBV2 combines with J gene TRBJ2-3; TRBD1 might be the D (5 bases). The CDR3 is 15 residues long. Germline V gene sequence: CDR1 SNHLY, CDR2 FYNNEI. The V end lost 1 base, the J end lost 1 base, and 9 bases lay between the germline ends.

This clonotype showed up many times. The chain has TRBV20-1 and TRBJ2-7; TRBD1 agrees at 8 bases. Germline V lookup: CDR1 DFQATT, CDR2 SNEGSKA (reference sequence). This CDR3 spans 14 amino acids. After removal of 6 bases from V and 3 bases from J, the junction contained 10 bases not matched to a gene. The CDR3 sequence: CSAPDLDRDYEQYF. For the CDR3, the DNA is TGCAGTGCCCCGGACTTGGACAGGGACTACGAGCAGTACTTC.

To note about this clonotype: One end of the junction does not line up with germline, which may come from a read error. The chain joins TRBV7-8 to TRBJ2-7, with D maybe TRBD2 (7 bases). Germline CDR1 and CDR2: SGHVS and FQNEAQ. The CDR3 length is 14 residues. The CDR3, as DNA: TGTGCCAGCAGCTTAGGGGGGGGGGCATACGAGCAGTGCTTC. This codes for CASSLGGGAYEQCF.

This clonotype was counted many times. The V call is TRBV28, the J call TRBJ2-7, with no clear D. CDR3 size: 14 residues. V lost 5 bases and J 1 base, leaving 12 bases between the germline ends. Germline-derived CDR1 and CDR2 are MDHEN and SYDVKM. The CDR3 loop is CASSPDLVSYEQYF. CDR3 sequence (DNA): TGTGCCAGCAGTCCCGACCTGGTGTCCTACGAGCAGTACTTC.

This clonotype was detected ten times or more. The chain recombines TRBV28 with TRBJ2-7; 11 positions agree with TRBD2. Trimming at V came to 3 bases and at J to 9 bases, leaving 7 bases not matched to a gene. Germline V gene lookup returns CDR1 MDHEN and CDR2 SYDVKM. This CDR3 is 14 amino acids long. The CDR3: CASSFLAGGGWQYF. CDR3 sequence (DNA): TGTGCCAGCAGTTTCCTAGCGGGAGGTGGATGGCAGTACTTC.

This clonotype has only a few counts. The chain is built from TRBV6-1 and TRBJ2-3; 12 nucleotides align to TRBD2. Germline trimming cut 5 bases from V and 6 bases from J; bases unmatched to any gene: 9. This CDR3 is built from 16 residues. Per the germline V gene, CDR1 is MNHNS and CDR2 is SASEGT. DNA for the CDR3: TGTGCCAGCAGTACCCCAACTAGCGGGAGGATTGATACGCAGTATTTT. Protein product: CASSTPTSGRIDTQYF.

Concerning this clonotype: The junction shows a germline mismatch at one end, possibly a read error. The gene calls are TRBV4-2 and TRBJ2-7, with TRBD2 matching over 13 bases. Germline CDR1 LGHNA, CDR2 YNFKEQ. The CDR3 runs to 14 residues. This chain's CDR3 is CASSQDGLAGARDF. The CDR3 DNA sequence: TGTGCCAGCAGCCAAGATGGACTAGCGGGAGCTCGGGACTTC.

This clonotype was detected many times. An end of the junction does not agree with germline; a read error may underlie this. The rearrangement links TRBV7-7 to TRBJ2-7, with D perhaps assigned TRBD1 or TRBD2 (5 bases each). Germline CDR1 reads SSHAT; CDR2 reads FNYEAQ (reference sequence). The CDR3 loop spans 15 amino acids. The chain's CDR3 is CASSLAWGSSYEQYF. The CDR3 nucleotides read TGTGCTAGCAGCTTAGCCTGGGGGAGTTCCTACGAGCAGTACTTC.

This clonotype was seen at least ten times. V gene TRBV27 combines with J gene TRBJ1-5; D unclear. Germline V lookup: CDR1 MNHEY, CDR2 SMNVEV (reference sequence). V lost 4 bases to trimming and J lost 7 bases, with 11 bases between them. The length of the CDR3 is 13 residues. CDR3: CASSWAHGQPQHF. CDR3 sequence (DNA): TGTGCCAGCAGTTGGGCCCACGGGCAGCCCCAGCATTTT.